The 12 T cell receptor beta chains listed next were all sequenced from one sample in a study of cytomegalovirus exposure and HLA in healthy donors. Primers: 60 Vbeta forward and 13 Jbeta reverse. Using immunoSEQ multiplex PCR, the repertoire was profiled, and TCRdb retains in-frame clones only, with some absent. The data show 150,000 to 250,000 clones, less than 85% seen once. The specimen sequenced was PBMCs. These receptors were collected from a girl aged 10 to 17 in good health and CMV-seropositive.

The rearrangement uses TRBV7-2 and TRBJ2-6; 8 nucleotides align to TRBD2. The J segment lost 3 bases and the V segment lost 5 bases, leaving 15 bases of the junction unmatched. Looked up from germline, CDR1 is SGHTA and CDR2 is FQGNSA. The CDR3 sequence is 19 residues long. The CDR3 spells CASSRRVNGGAGGANVLTF. As DNA, the CDR3 is TGTGCCAGCAGCCGCCGCGTTAACGGGGGGGCCGGTGGGGCCAACGTCCTGACTTTC.

The CDR3 bases are TGCGCCAGCAGCTTGGGGGGGCGCGACTATGGCTACACCTTC. Encoded protein: CASSLGGRDYGYTF. V usage is TRBV5-1 and J usage is TRBJ1-2; tentatively, D is TRBD1 (6 bases). V was cut by 0 bases and J by 3 bases, with 9 bases left in between. Germline-derived CDR1 and CDR2 are SGHRS and YFSETQ. This CDR3 contains 14 residues.

The chain has TRBV18 and TRBJ1-2; TRBD1 might be the D (6 bases). V lost 6 bases and J lost 8, with 19 bases in between. Looked up from germline, CDR1 is KGHSH and CDR2 is LQKENI. This CDR3 is built from 14 residues. CDR3 loop: CASSYLAGAKGYTF. The CDR3 DNA reads TGTGCCAGCTCTTATCTAGCGGGGGCGAAAGGCTACACCTTC.

The chain is built from TRBV10-1 and TRBJ2-1, with TRBD2 matching 7 bases. Germline CDR1 WNHNN, CDR2 SYGVQD (reference sequence). CDR3 length: 15 amino acids. With V trimmed by 0 bases and J by 8 bases, 7 bases remained unmatched. DNA of the CDR3: TGCGCCAGCAGTGAGTCGTGGGGGGGTCGGGATGAGCAGTTCTTC. It specifies CASSESWGGRDEQFF.

This chain links TRBV5-4 with TRBJ1-4, with a weak D call TRBD1 (5 bases). V gave up 2 bases and J gave up 5 bases, with 10 bases separating them. The length of the CDR3 is 14 residues. The germline V gene has CDR1 SGHNT and CDR2 YYREEE (reference sequence). In DNA form, the CDR3 reads TGTGCCAGCAGCTTCGGTGGGGGGAATGAAAAACTGTTTTTT. The encoded protein is CASSFGGGNEKLFF.

CDR3 protein: CASSSRDRGTDTQYF. The CDR3 DNA sequence: TGCGCCAGCAGTTCGAGGGACAGGGGCACAGATACGCAGTATTTT. The chain links TRBV5-1 to TRBJ2-3; 9 bases map to TRBD1. Germline CDR1 and CDR2: SGHRS and YFSETQ. The J segment lost 1 base and the V segment lost 5 bases, leaving 5 bases of the junction unmatched. The CDR3 contains 15 residues.

The J gene is TRBJ1-1, the V gene TRBV19; D is perhaps TRBD1 (5 bases). V was clipped by 3 bases and J by 4 bases, with 15 bases between them. CDR1 is LNHDA and CDR2 is SQIVND in the germline V gene (reference sequence). CDR3 length: 15 residues. The CDR3 spells CASSIGGGFGTEAFF. CDR3 DNA: TGTGCCAGTAGTATCGGCGGGGGGTTTGGCACTGAAGCTTTCTTT.

J is TRBJ1-2 and V is TRBV27, with 8 bases lining up with TRBD1. The J segment lost 8 bases and the V segment lost 5 bases, leaving 4 bases of the junction unmatched. The CDR3 is 12 residues long. Germline lookup yields CDR1 MNHEY and CDR2 SMNVEV (reference sequence). CDR3 amino acids: CASSMTGAGYTF. CDR3 nucleotides: TGTGCCAGCAGTATGACAGGGGCCGGCTACACCTTC.

The V gene is TRBV18, the J gene TRBJ1-1, with 7 bases matching TRBD1. From germline, CDR1 is KGHSH and CDR2 LQKENI. V dropped 0 bases and J dropped 0; count of bases not matched to a gene: 7. The CDR3 is 17 amino acids. The CDR3: CASSPPRAGGLNTEAFF. Written as DNA, the CDR3 is TGTGCCAGCTCACCACCGAGGGCAGGGGGATTGAACACTGAAGCTTTCTTT.

The chain combines TRBV10-1 with TRBJ1-1, with 10 bases fitting TRBD1. The CDR3 consists of 14 residues. V shed 5 bases, J shed 1 base, and the junction held 1 base outside the gene matches. Looked up from germline, CDR1 is WNHNN and CDR2 is SYGVQD (reference sequence). DNA for the CDR3: TGCGCCAGCAGTCGACAGGGGGCGAACACTGAAGCTTTCTTT. This sequence encodes CASSRQGANTEAFF.

The chain recombines TRBV10-3 with TRBJ1-4; 9 bases are shared with TRBD1. This CDR3 spans 16 amino acids. The V gene's germline CDR1 is ENHRY and CDR2 SYGVKD. Unmatched junction bases numbered 12, after V lost 6 bases and J lost 7 bases. The DNA of the CDR3 is TGTGCCATCAGCGAGATCGGGGGACAGGGTATTGAAAAACTGTTTTTT. Translation gives CAISEIGGQGIEKLFF.

The chain is built from TRBV10-3 and TRBJ2-3; a weak D match, TRBD1 (6 bases). V lost 9 bases, J lost 4 bases, and 11 bases lay in between. CDR1 and CDR2 from the germline V gene are ENHRY and SYGVKD. This CDR3 comprises 12 residues. The CDR3, as DNA: TGTGCCATAAGCAGGGGCGCAGATACGCAGTATTTT. It specifies CAISRGADTQYF.